The 19 T cell receptor beta chains below all came from one sample that was sequenced in a study of blood T cell repertoires in COVID-19. Clones were read by immunoSEQ multiplex PCR, and TCRdb kept only the in-frame ones, dropping some. The data show about 240,000 clones, roughly four fifths seen once. Material for sequencing was peripheral blood. These receptors were obtained from a woman in her 70s with acute or convalescent COVID-19.

The chain uses TRBV5-1 and TRBJ1-1; TRBD1 agrees at 7 bases. Trimming took 3 bases from V and 1 from J; bases not matched to a gene: 6. This CDR3 has 15 amino acids. The germline gives CDR1 SGHRS, CDR2 YFSETQ. The CDR3 DNA follows: TGCGCCAGCAGCTGGGCCGGGACAGCGAACACTGAAGCTTTCTTT. Protein sequence: CASSWAGTANTEAFF.

V is TRBV27 and J is TRBJ2-1; maybe TRBD1 (5 bases). V lost 3 bases and J lost 3, with 15 bases in between. The CDR3 totals 16 residues. Germline lookup yields CDR1 MNHEY and CDR2 SMNVEV (reference sequence). CDR3 sequence (DNA): TGTGCCAGCAGTTTTTGGGGCAACAGGAACTACAATGAGCAGTTCTTC. It yields the protein CASSFWGNRNYNEQFF.

The chain employs TRBV15 and TRBJ1-2, with a possible D match to TRBD1 (5 bases). The length of the CDR3 is 17 residues. The germline V and J ends were trimmed by 1 base and 8 bases, with 23 bases remaining between them. Germline loops: CDR1 LNHNV, CDR2 YYDKDF (reference sequence). The CDR3 DNA sequence: TGTGCCACCAGCAGAGTAGGGGTAAGGGTCCCGACAAAGGGCTACACCTTC. Translated: CATSRVGVRVPTKGYTF. Combining the CDR3 with reference TRBV15 and TRBJ1-2 gives the whole variable domain DAMVIQNPRYQVTQFGKPVTLSCSQTLNHNVMYWYQQKSSQAPKLLFHYYDKDFNNEADTPDNFQSRRPNTSFCFLDIRSPGLGDTAMYLCATSRVGVRVPTKGYTFGSGTRLTVV.

The chain links TRBV28 to TRBJ2-5; D may be TRBD1 (6 bases). The germline gives CDR1 MDHEN, CDR2 SYDVKM. Trimming took 7 bases from V and 1 from J, leaving 16 bases between them. CDR3 length: 15 amino acids. CDR3 protein: CASILGGQSQETQYF. In nucleotides, the CDR3 is TGTGCCAGCATTCTTGGGGGACAAAGCCAAGAGACCCAGTACTTC.

CDR3 nucleotide sequence: TGTGCCAGCAGTTTATCGGGCCGGGGTAGCACAGATACGCAGTATTTT. Translation: CASSLSGRGSTDTQYF. This rearrangement joins TRBV27 to TRBJ2-3; possible D gene TRBD2, 5 bases. Trimming shortened V by 0 bases and J by 0 bases, and 10 bases separated the two germline ends. This CDR3 is built from 16 residues. Germline V gene data show CDR1 as MNHEY and CDR2 as SMNVEV (reference sequence).

The chain employs TRBV5-1 and TRBJ2-1, with no clear D. CDR3 length: 13 residues. The V end was cut by 0 bases, the J end by 6 bases, with 7 bases between. Germline CDR1 SGHRS, CDR2 YFSETQ. The CDR3 DNA is TGCGCCAGCAGCTTGGAACCACTCAATGAGCAGTTCTTC. Amino acid sequence: CASSLEPLNEQFF.

The CDR3 region is CASSYSMLGTGGLYEQYF. CDR3 nucleotide sequence: TGTGCCAGCAGTTACTCGATGCTTGGGACAGGGGGATTGTACGAGCAGTACTTC. The chain combines TRBV6-2 or TRBV6-3 with TRBJ2-7, with 11 bases aligning to TRBD1. V gave up 0 bases and J gave up 4 bases; unmatched junction bases: 11. The CDR3 consists of 18 residues. Germline CDR1 is MNHEY and CDR2 is SVGEGT.

V usage is TRBV5-1 and J usage is TRBJ2-3; 9 bases map to TRBD1. V was pared by 4 bases and J by 1 base, with 4 bases of the junction left unmatched. Germline CDR1 reads SGHRS; CDR2 reads YFSETQ. The CDR3 sequence is 15 residues long. CDR3 coding DNA: TGCGCCAGCAGCGCGGGACAGGGACGCACAGATACGCAGTATTTT. Amino acid sequence: CASSAGQGRTDTQYF.

J is TRBJ1-1 and V is TRBV6-5; no definite D call. The CDR3 is 11 amino acids. V gave up 8 bases and J gave up 11 bases, with 15 bases separating them. Germline CDR1 MNHEY, CDR2 SVGAGI. CDR3 sequence (DNA): TGTGCCAGCGGCAACACGAGACACGCTTTCTTT. Protein sequence: CASGNTRHAFF.

The chain joins TRBV7-8 to TRBJ1-5; tentative D call: TRBD1 (5 bases). The CDR3 is made up of 14 amino acids. Germline-derived CDR1 and CDR2 are SGHVS and FQNEAQ. Trimming pared 2 bases from V and 5 bases from J, leaving 10 bases between. CDR3 residues: CASSLNQGHQPQHF. CDR3 nucleotide sequence: TGTGCCAGCAGCTTAAATCAGGGTCATCAGCCCCAGCATTTT.

The chain employs TRBV11-3 and TRBJ2-2; possible D gene TRBD1, 6 bases. There are 13 residues in the CDR3. Per germline, CDR1 SGHNT and CDR2 YENEEA. Trimming stripped 3 bases from V and 5 bases from J, with 7 bases between. The CDR3 DNA is TGTGCCAGCAGCTTTCAGGGGACCGGGGAGCTGTTTTTT. This gives the protein CASSFQGTGELFF.

This chain uses TRBV4-3 with TRBJ1-5; D uncertain. Germline CDR1 LGHNA, CDR2 YSLEER. CDR3 size: 14 residues. Trimming cost V 0 bases and J 7 bases, with 10 bases left between them. The CDR3 DNA reads as TGCGCCAGCAGCCAAGATTTGCGGGAACAGCCCCAGCATTTT. Translated: CASSQDLREQPQHF.

There are a few counts of this clone. The J gene is TRBJ1-3, the V gene TRBV6-1; 7 bases are shared with TRBD1. This CDR3 is 14 amino acids long. Germline CDR1 MNHNS, CDR2 SASEGT. Germline trimming cut 5 bases from V and 4 bases from J; bases unmatched to any gene: 5. CDR3 in amino acids: CASSPEGQGNTIYF. The CDR3 DNA is TGTGCCAGCAGTCCGGAGGGACAGGGAAACACCATATATTTT.

The V gene is TRBV5-8, the J gene TRBJ2-1; the D gene is possibly TRBD2 (6 bases). The V gene lost 1 base and the J gene lost 7 bases, with 12 bases spanning the gap. CDR3 length: 14 residues. Germline V gene sequence: CDR1 SGHTS, CDR2 YDEGEE. The CDR3 sequence is CASSLPGLRNEQFF. The CDR3 DNA is TGTGCCAGCAGCTTGCCGGGACTCCGAAATGAGCAGTTCTTC.

Only one count was recorded for this clone. V gene TRBV11-3 combines with J gene TRBJ2-2, with 11 bases lining up with TRBD2. Germline V gene sequence: CDR1 SGHNT, CDR2 YENEEA. The CDR3 runs 17 residues. With 0 bases clipped from V and 2 bases from J, the junction kept 2 bases outside the gene matches. In DNA, the CDR3 is TGTGCCAGCAGCTTAGAAACTAGCGGGGGCAACACCGGGGAGCTGTTTTTT. It codes for CASSLETSGGNTGELFF.

V gene TRBV12-5 combines with J gene TRBJ2-3; D call uncertain. Trimming removed 2 bases at V and 0 bases at J, with 15 bases between. The CDR3 covers 17 residues. Germline V gene sequence: CDR1 LGHNT, CDR2 FRNRAP. The CDR3 spells CASGLSSLPGSTDTQYF. CDR3 bases: TGTGCTAGTGGTTTGTCTAGTCTCCCCGGGAGCACAGATACGCAGTATTTT. The full variable domain, rest sourced from reference TRBV12-5 and TRBJ2-3, is DARVTQTPRHKVTEMGQEVTMRCQPILGHNTVFWYRQTMMQGLELLAYFRNRAPLDDSGMPKDRFSAEMPDATLATLKIQPSEPRDSAVYFCASGLSSLPGSTDTQYFGPGTRLTVL.

J is TRBJ1-5 and V is TRBV5-1; the D gene is possibly TRBD1 (5 bases). Germline-derived CDR1 and CDR2 are SGHRS and YFSETQ. V was trimmed by 0 bases and J by 4 bases, leaving 11 bases between them. The CDR3 has 15 residues. This CDR3 reads CASSLDGGENQPQHF. CDR3 coding DNA: TGCGCCAGCAGCTTGGATGGGGGGGAAAATCAGCCCCAGCATTTT.

The V and J genes are TRBV30 and TRBJ2-2; tentative D call: TRBD2 (6 bases). CDR3 size: 14 residues. CDR1 is GTSNPN, CDR2 SVGIG, per germline (reference sequence). V gave up 6 bases and J gave up 4 bases, with 15 bases separating them. CDR3 in amino acids: CACGGRQFTGELFF. CDR3 in DNA: TGTGCCTGTGGGGGGAGACAGTTCACCGGGGAGCTGTTTTTT.

The rearrangement uses TRBV3-1 (or the pseudogene TRBV3-2) and TRBJ2-1, with D possibly being TRBD2 (5 bases). CDR3 length: 15 residues. V lost 1 base to trimming and J lost 2 bases, with 9 bases between them. Germline CDR1 reads LGHDT; CDR2 reads YNNKEL (reference sequence). In nucleotides, the CDR3 is TGTGCCAGCAGCCAAGCATCCGGGGCCTACAATGAGCAGTTCTTC. Amino acids: CASSQASGAYNEQFF.